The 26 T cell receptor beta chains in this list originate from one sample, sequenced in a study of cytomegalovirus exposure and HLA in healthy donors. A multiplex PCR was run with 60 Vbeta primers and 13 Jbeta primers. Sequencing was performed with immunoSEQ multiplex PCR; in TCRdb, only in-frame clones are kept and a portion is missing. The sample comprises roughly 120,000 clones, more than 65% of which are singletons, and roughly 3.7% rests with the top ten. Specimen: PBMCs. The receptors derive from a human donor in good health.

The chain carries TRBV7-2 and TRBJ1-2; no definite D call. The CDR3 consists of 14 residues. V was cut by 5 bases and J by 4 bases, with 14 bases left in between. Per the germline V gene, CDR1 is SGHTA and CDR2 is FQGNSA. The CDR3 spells CASSPPVTSYGYTF. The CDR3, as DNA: TGTGCCAGCAGCCCCCCAGTAACAAGCTATGGCTACACCTTC.

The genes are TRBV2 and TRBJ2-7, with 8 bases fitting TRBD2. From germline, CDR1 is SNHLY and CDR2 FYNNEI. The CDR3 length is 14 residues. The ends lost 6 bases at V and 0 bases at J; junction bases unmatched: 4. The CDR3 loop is CASRFSGSSYEQYF. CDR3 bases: TGTGCCAGCAGATTCAGCGGGAGCTCCTACGAGCAGTACTTC.

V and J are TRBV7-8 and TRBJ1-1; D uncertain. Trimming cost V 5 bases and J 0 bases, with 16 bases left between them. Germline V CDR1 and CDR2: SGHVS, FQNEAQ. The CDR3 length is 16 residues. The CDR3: CASSRSLTIVNTEAFF. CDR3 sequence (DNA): TGTGCCAGCAGCCGATCCTTGACAATAGTGAACACTGAAGCTTTCTTT.

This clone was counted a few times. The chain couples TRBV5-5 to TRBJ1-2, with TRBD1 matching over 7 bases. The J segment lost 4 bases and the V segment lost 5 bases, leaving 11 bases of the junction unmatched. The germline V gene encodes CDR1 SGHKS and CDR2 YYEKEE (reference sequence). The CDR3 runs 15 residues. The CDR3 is CASRYDRDGVYGYTF. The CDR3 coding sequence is TGTGCCAGCAGATATGACAGGGATGGCGTCTATGGCTACACCTTC.

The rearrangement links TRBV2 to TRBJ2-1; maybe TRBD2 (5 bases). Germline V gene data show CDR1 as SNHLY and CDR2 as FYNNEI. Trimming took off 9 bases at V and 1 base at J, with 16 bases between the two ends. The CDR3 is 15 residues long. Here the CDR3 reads CARLLSEGSYNEQFF. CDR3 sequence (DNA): TGTGCCAGACTTCTTAGCGAAGGGTCCTACAATGAGCAGTTCTTC.

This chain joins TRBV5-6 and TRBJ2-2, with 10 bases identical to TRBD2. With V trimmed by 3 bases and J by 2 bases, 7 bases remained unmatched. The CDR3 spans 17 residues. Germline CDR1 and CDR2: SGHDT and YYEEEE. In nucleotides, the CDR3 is TGTGCCAGCAGCTACTTCGGACTAGCGGACAACACCGGGGAGCTGTTTTTT. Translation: CASSYFGLADNTGELFF.

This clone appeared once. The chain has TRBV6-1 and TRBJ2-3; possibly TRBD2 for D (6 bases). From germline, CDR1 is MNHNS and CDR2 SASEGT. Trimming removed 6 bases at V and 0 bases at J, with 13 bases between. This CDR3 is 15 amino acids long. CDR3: CASSNRDLSTDTQYF. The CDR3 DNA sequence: TGTGCCAGCAGCAACCGGGACTTGAGCACAGATACGCAGTATTTT.

The CDR3 is CASSLGGQETQYF. The CDR3 DNA reads as TGTGCCAGCAGCTTAGGAGGGCAAGAGACCCAGTACTTC. The chain has TRBV11-2 and TRBJ2-5, with D possibly matching TRBD2 (5 bases). The germline gives CDR1 SGHAT, CDR2 FQNNGV. V was pared by 1 base and J by 2 bases, with 5 bases between. The CDR3 runs to 13 residues.

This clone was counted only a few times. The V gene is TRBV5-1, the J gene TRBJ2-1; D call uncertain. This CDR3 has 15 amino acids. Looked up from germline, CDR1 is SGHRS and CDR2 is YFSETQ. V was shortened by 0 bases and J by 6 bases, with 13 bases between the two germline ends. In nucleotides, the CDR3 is TGCGCCAGCAGCTTGGTTTCACCAGTCCGCAATGAGCAGTTCTTC. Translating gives CASSLVSPVRNEQFF.

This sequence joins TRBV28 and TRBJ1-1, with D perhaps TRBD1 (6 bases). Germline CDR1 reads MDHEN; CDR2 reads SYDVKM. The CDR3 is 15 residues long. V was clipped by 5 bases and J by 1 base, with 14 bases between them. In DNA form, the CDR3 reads TGTGCCAGCAGTCGTTTACAGGGTGGGAACACTGAAGCTTTCTTT. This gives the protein CASSRLQGGNTEAFF. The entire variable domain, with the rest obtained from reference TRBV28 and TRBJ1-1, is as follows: DVKVTQSSRYLVKRTGEKVFLECVQDMDHENMFWYRQDPGLGLRLIYFSYDVKMKEKGDIPEGYSVSREKKERFSLILESASTNQTSMYLCASSRLQGGNTEAFFGQGTRLTVV.

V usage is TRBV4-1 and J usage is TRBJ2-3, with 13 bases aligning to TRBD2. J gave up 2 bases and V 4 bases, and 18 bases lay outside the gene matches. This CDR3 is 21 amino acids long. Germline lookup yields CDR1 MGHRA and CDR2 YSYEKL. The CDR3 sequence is CASSPSQTLAGGPLYTDTQYF. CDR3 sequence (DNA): TGCGCCAGCAGCCCATCCCAGACACTAGCGGGAGGGCCCCTATACACAGATACGCAGTATTTT.

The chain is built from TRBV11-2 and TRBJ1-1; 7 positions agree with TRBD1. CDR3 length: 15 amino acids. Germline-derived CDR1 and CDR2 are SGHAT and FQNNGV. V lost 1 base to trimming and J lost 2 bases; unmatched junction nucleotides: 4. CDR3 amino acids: CASSLVRTGNTEAFF. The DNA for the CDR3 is TGTGCCAGCAGCTTAGTACGGACAGGCAACACTGAAGCTTTCTTT.

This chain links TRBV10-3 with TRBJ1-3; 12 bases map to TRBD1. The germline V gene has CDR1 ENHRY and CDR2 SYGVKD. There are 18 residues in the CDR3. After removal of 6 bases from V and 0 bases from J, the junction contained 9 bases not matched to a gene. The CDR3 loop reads CAIREGTGGLSSGNTIYF. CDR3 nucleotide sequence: TGTGCCATCAGGGAGGGGACAGGGGGCCTTAGCTCTGGAAACACCATATATTTT.

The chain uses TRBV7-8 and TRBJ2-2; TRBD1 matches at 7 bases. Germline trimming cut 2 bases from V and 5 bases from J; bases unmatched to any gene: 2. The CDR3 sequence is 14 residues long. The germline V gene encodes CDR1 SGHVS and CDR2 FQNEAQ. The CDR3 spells CASSLRGRTGELFF. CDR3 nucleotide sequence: TGTGCCAGCAGCTTAAGGGGGCGAACCGGGGAGCTGTTTTTT.

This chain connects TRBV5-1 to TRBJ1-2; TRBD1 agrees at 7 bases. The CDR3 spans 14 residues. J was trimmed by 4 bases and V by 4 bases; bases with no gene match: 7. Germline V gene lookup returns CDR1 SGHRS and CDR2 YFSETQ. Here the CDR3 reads CASSPTGDRYGYTF. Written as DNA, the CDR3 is TGCGCCAGCAGCCCTACAGGGGATCGCTATGGCTACACCTTC.

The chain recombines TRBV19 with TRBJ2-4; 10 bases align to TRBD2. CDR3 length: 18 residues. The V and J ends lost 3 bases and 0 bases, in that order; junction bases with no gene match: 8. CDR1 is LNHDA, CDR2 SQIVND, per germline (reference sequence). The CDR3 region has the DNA TGTGCCAGTAGTATTGCGGCTAGCGGGAGCCTAGCCAAAAACATTCAGTACTTC. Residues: CASSIAASGSLAKNIQYF. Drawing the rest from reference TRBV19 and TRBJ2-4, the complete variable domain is DGGITQSPKYLFRKEGQNVTLSCEQNLNHDAMYWYRQDPGQGLRLIYYSQIVNDFQKGDIAEGYSVSREKKESFPLTVTSAQKNPTAFYLCASSIAASGSLAKNIQYFGAGTRLSVL.

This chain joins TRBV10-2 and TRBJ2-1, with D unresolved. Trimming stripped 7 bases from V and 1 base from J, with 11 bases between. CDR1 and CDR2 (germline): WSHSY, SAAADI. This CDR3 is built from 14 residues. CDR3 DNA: TGCGCCAGCAAAGGCGGAAATTCCTACAATGAGCAGTTCTTC. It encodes CASKGGNSYNEQFF.

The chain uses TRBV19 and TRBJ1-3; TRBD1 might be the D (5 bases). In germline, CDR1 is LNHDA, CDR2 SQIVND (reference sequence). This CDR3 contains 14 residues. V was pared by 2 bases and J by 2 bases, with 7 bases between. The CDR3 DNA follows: TGTGCCAGTAGTATACAGGACACTGGAAACACCATATATTTT. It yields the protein CASSIQDTGNTIYF.

In DNA, the CDR3 is TGTGCCAGCAGCCACCCCGAGACCTACGAGCAGTACTTC. Protein: CASSHPETYEQYF. The chain uses TRBV11-2 and TRBJ2-7; D is undetermined. Germline V gives CDR1 SGHAT, CDR2 FQNNGV. Trimming removed 5 bases at V and 2 bases at J, with 10 bases between. The CDR3 is 13 amino acids. The whole variable domain, filled in from reference TRBV11-2 and TRBJ2-7, reads EAGVAQSPRYKIIEKRQSVAFWCNPISGHATLYWYQQILGQGPKLLIQFQNNGVVDDSQLPKDRFSAERLKGVDSTLKIQPAKLEDSAVYLCASSHPETYEQYFGPGTRLTVT.

The CDR3 sequence: CASSRGLAGEEQYF. CDR3 sequence (DNA): TGTGCCAGCAGTCGAGGACTAGCGGGGGAAGAGCAGTACTTC. The chain recombines TRBV6-5 with TRBJ2-7, with 13 positions matching TRBD2. The germline V gene encodes CDR1 MNHEY and CDR2 SVGAGI. CDR3 length: 14 amino acids. J was trimmed by 7 bases and V by 5 bases; bases with no gene match: 5.

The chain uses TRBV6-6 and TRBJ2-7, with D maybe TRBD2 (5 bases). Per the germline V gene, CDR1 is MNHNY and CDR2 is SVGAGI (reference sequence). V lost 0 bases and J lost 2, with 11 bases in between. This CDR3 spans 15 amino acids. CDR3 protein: CASSYSRRLTYEQYF. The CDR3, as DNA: TGTGCCAGCAGTTACTCGAGGAGGCTGACCTACGAGCAGTACTTC.

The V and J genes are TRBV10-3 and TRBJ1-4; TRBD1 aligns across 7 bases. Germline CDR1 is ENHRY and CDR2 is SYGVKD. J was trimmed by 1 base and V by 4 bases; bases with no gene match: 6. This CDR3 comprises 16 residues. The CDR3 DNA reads TGTGCCATCAGTGCCTCCCAGGGGGGAACTAATGAAAAACTGTTTTTT. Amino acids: CAISASQGGTNEKLFF.

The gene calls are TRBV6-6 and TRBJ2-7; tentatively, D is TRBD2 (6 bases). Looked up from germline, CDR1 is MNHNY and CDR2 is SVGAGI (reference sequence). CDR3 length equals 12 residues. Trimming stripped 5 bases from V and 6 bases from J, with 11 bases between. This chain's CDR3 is CASSPSGVEQYF. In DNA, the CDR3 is TGTGCCAGCAGTCCATCGGGGGTCGAGCAGTACTTC.

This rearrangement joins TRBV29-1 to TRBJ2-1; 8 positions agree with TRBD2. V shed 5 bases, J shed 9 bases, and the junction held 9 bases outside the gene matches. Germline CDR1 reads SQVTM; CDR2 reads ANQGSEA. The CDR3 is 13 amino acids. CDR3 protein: CSVHGLAFLEQFF. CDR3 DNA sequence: TGCAGCGTTCATGGACTAGCATTTCTTGAGCAGTTCTTC.

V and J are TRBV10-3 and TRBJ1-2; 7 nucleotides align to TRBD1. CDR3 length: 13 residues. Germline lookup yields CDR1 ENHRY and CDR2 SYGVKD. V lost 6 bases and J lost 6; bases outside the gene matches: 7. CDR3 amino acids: CAIRPDREDGYTF. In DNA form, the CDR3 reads TGTGCCATCAGACCCGACAGGGAAGATGGCTACACCTTC.

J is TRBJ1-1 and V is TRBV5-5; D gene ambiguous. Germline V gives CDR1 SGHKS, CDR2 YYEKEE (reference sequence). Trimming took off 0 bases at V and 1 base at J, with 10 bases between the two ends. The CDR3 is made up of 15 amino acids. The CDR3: CASSLGEGGNTEAFF. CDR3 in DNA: TGTGCCAGCAGCTTGGGGGAGGGAGGGAACACTGAAGCTTTCTTT.